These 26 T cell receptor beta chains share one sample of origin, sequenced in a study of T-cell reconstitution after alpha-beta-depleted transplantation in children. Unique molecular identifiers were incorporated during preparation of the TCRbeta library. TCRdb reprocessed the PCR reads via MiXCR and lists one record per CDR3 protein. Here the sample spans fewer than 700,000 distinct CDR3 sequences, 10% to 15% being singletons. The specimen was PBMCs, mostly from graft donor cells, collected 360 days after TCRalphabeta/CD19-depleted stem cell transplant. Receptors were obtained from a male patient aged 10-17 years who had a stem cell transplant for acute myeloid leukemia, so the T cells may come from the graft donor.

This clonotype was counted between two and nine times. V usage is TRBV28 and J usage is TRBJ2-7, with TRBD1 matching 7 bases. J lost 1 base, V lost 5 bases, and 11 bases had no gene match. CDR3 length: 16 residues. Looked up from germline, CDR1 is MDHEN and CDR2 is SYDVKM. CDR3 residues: CASSADPGQPSYEQYF. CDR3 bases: TGTGCCAGCAGTGCCGATCCGGGACAGCCTTCCTACGAGCAGTACTTC.

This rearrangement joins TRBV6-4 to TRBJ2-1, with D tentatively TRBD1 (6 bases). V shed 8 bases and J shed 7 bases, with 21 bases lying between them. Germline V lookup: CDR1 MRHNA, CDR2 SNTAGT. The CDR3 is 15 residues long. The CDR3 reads CASPPLDRIGNEQFF. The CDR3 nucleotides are TGTGCCAGCCCTCCGCTTGACAGGATTGGAAATGAGCAGTTCTTC.

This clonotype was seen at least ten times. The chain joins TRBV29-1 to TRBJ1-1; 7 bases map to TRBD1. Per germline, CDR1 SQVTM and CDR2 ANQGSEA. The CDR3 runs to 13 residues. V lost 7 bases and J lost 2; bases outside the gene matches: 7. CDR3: CSAGLGGNTEAFF. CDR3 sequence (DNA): TGCAGCGCCGGTTTAGGGGGCAACACTGAAGCTTTCTTT.

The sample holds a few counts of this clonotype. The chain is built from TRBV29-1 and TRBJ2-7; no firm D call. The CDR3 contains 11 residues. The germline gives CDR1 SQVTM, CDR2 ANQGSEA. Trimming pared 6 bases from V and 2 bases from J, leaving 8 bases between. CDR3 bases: TGCAGCGTGGGTACCCCCTACGAGCAGTACTTC. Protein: CSVGTPYEQYF.

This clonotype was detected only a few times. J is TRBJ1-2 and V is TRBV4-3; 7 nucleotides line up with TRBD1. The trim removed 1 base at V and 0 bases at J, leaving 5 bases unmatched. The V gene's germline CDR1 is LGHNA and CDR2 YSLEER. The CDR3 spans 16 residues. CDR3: CASSQASDRANYGYTF. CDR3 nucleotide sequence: TGCGCCAGCAGCCAAGCTTCAGACAGGGCTAACTATGGCTACACCTTC.

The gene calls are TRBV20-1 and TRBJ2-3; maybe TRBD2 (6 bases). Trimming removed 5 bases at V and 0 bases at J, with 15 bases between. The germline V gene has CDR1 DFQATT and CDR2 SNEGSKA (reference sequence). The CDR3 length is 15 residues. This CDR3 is CSAGLGGTSTDTQYF. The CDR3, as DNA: TGCAGTGCTGGCCTTGGGGGGACTAGCACAGATACGCAGTATTTT.

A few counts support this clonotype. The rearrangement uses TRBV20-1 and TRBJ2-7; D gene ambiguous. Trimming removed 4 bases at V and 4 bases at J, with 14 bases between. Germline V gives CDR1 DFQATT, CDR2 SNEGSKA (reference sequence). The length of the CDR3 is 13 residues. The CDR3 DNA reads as TGCAGTGCTACCGCGAATTTGGGTTACGAGCAGTACTTC. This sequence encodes CSATANLGYEQYF.

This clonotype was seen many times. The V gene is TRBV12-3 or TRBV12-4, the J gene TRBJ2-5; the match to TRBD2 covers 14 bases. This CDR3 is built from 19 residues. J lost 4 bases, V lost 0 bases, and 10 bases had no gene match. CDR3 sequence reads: CASSLAPGLAGALRETQYF. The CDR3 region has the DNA TGTGCCAGCAGTTTAGCGCCGGGACTAGCGGGAGCATTGAGAGAGACCCAGTACTTC.

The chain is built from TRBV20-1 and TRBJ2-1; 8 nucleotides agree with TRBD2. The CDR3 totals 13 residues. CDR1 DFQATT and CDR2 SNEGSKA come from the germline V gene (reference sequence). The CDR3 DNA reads TGCAGCAACCTAGCGGGTCTCCACAATGAGCAGTTCTTC. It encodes CSNLAGLHNEQFF.

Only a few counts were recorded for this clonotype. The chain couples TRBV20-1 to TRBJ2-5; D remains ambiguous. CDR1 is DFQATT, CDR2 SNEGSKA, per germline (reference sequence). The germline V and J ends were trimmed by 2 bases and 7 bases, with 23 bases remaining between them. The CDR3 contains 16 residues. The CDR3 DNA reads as TGCAGTGCTAGAACGTTTGGGCAGGCACGGAGACGGACCCAGTACTTC. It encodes CSARTFGQARRRTQYF.

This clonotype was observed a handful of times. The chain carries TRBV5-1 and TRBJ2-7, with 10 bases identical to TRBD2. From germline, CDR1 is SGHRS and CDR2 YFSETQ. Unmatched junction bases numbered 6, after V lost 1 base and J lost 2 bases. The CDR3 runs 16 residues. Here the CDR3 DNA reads TGCGCCAGCAGCTTGATCGGACTAGCGGTACCCTACGAGCAGTACTTC. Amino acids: CASSLIGLAVPYEQYF.

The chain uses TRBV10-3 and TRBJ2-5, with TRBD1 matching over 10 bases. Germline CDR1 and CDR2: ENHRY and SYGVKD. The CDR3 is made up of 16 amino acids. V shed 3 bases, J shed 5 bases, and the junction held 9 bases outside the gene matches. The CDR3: CAISDRDRGGWETQYF. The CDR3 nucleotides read TGTGCCATCAGTGACCGGGACAGGGGAGGATGGGAGACCCAGTACTTC.

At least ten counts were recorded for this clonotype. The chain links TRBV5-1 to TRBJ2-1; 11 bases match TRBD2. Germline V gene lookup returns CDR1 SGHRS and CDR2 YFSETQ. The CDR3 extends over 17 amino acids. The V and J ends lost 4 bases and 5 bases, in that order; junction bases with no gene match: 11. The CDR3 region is CASSPLPLAGGNNEQFF. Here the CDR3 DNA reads TGCGCCAGCAGCCCCCTCCCTCTAGCGGGAGGAAACAATGAGCAGTTCTTC.

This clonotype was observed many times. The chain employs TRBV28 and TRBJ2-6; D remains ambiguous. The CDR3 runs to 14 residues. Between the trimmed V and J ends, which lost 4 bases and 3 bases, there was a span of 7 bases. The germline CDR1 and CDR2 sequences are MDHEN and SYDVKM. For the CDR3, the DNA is TGTGCCAGCAGTTCAGTAGGTGGGGCCAACGTCCTGACTTTC. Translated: CASSSVGGANVLTF.

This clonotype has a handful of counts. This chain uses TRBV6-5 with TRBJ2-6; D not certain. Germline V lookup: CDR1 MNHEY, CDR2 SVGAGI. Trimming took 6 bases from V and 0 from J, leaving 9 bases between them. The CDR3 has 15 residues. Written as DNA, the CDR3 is TGTGCCAGCAGACTCGAACCCTCTGGGGCCAACGTCCTGACTTTC. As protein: CASRLEPSGANVLTF.

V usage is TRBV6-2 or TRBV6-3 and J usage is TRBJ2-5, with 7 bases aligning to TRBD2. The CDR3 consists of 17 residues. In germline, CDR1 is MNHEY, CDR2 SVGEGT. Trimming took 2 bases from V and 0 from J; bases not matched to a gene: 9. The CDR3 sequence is CASSYTTLAMDQETQYF. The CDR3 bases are TGTGCCAGCAGTTACACCACACTAGCGATGGACCAAGAGACCCAGTACTTC.

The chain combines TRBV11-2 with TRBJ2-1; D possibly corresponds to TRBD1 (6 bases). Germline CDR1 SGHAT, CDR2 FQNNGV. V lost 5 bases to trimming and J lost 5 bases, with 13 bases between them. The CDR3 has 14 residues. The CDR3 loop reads CASSPGTLHNEQFF. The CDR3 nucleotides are TGTGCCAGCAGCCCTGGGACACTTCACAATGAGCAGTTCTTC.

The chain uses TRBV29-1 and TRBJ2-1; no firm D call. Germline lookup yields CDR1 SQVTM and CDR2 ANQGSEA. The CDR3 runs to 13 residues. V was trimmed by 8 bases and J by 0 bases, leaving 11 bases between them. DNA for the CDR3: TGCAGCCCCTTCAGACCCTCCTACAATGAGCAGTTCTTC. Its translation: CSPFRPSYNEQFF.

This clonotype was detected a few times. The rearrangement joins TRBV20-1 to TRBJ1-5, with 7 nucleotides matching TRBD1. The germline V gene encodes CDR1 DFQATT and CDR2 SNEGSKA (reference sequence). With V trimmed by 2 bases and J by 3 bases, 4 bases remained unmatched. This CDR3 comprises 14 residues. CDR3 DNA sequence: TGCAGTGCTAGACCGGGACAGCCCAATCAGCCCCAGCATTTT. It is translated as CSARPGQPNQPQHF.

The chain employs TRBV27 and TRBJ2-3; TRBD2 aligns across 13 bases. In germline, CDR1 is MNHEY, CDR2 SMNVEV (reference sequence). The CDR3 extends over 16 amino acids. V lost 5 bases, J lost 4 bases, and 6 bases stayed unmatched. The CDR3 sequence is CASSRTSGRIADTQYF. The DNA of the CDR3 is TGTGCCAGCAGTCGGACTAGCGGGAGAATCGCAGATACGCAGTATTTT.

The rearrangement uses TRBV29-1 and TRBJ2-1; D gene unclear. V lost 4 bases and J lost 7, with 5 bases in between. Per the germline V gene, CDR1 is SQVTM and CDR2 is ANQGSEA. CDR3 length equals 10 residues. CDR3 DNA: TGCAGCGTTGTAGAGAATGAGCAGTTCTTC. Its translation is CSVVENEQFF.

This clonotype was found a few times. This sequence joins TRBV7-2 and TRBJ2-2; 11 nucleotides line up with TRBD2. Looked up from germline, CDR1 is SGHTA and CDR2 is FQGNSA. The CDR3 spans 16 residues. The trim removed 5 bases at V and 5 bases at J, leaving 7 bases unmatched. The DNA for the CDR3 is TGTGCCAGCAGCGCACGTTCTAGCGGGAGGACCGGGGAGCTGTTTTTT. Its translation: CASSARSSGRTGELFF. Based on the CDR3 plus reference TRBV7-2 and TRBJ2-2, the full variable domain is GAGVSQSPSNKVTEKGKDVELRCDPISGHTALYWYRQSLGQGLEFLIYFQGNSAPDKSGLPSDRFSAERTGGSVSTLTIQRTQQEDSAVYLCASSARSSGRTGELFFGEGSRLTVL.

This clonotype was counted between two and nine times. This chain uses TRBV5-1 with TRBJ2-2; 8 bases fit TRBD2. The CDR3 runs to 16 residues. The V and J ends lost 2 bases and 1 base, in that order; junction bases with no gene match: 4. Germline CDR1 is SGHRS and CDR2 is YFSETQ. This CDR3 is CASSFASGLNTGELFF. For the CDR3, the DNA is TGCGCCAGCAGCTTCGCTAGCGGGCTGAACACCGGGGAGCTGTTTTTT.

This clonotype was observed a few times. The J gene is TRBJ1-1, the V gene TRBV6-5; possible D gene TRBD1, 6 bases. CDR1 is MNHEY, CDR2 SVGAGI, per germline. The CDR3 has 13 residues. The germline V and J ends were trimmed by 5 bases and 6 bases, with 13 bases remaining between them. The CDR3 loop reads CASSHREVAEAFF. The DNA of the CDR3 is TGTGCCAGCAGTCACAGGGAGGTTGCTGAAGCTTTCTTT.

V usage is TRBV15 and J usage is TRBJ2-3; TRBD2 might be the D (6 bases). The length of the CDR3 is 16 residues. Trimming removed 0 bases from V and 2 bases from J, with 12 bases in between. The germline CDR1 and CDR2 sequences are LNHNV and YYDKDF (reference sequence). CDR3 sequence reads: CATSREGERVTDTQYF. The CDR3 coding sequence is TGTGCCACCAGCAGAGAAGGAGAGCGGGTCACAGATACGCAGTATTTT.

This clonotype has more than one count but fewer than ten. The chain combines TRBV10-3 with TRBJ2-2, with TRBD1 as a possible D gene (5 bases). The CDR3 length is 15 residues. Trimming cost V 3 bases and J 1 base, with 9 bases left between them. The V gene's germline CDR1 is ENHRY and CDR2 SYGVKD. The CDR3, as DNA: TGTGCCATCAGTGATCACGGACAGAACACCGGGGAGCTGTTTTTT. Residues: CAISDHGQNTGELFF.